The clone carrying this T cell receptor (beta chain) was picked up many times. What it binds is not known. Template switching supplied a universal primer site; unique molecular identifiers were carried on the cDNA. TCRdb used MiXCR to reprocess the 5' RACE reads, holding one entry per CDR3 protein. Of about 210,000 distinct CDR3 sequences listed, less than 10% are singletons. The data originate from a study of identical twins. The CDR3 consists of 12 residues. The V end was cut by 5 bases, the J end by 3 bases, with 6 bases between. Per germline, CDR1 MNHEY and CDR2 SVGAGI. Study-wide results and caveats: Insertions ran lower in abundant cord blood beta clonotypes, though not in memory repertoires. Donors were not followed over many years; analysis was cross-sectional. Twin pairs' shared out-of-frame alpha sequences were enriched in low generation probability.

The rearrangement joins TRBV6-5 to TRBJ2-3; no clear D. This TCR came from a woman aged 18-35 years in good health. What was sequenced was memory (CD45RO+) T cells sorted from blood. The CDR3 sequence: CASSGATDTQYF. The CDR3 region has the DNA TGTGCCAGCAGTGGTGCAACAGATACGCAGTATTTT.